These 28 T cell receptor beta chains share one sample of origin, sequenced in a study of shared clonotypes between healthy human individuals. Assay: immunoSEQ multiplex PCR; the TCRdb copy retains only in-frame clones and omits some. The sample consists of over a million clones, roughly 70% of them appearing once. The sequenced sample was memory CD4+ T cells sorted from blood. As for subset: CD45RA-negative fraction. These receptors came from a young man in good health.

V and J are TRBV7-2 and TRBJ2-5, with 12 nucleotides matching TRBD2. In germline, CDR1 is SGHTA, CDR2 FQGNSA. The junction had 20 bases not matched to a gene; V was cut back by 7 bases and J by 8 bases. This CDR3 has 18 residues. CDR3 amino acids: CASTRGLAGGASVVTQYF. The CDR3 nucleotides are TGTGCCAGCACCAGAGGGCTAGCGGGAGGGGCTTCGGTGGTAACCCAGTACTTC. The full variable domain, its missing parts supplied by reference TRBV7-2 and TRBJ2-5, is GAGVSQSPSNKVTEKGKDVELRCDPISGHTALYWYRQSLGQGLEFLIYFQGNSAPDKSGLPSDRFSAERTGGSVSTLTIQRTQQEDSAVYLCASTRGLAGGASVVTQYFGPGTRLLVL.

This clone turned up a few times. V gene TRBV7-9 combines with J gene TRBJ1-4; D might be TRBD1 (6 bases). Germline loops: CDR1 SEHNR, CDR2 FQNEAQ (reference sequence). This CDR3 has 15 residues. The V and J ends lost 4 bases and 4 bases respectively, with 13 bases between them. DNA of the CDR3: TGTGCCAGCAGCTCACAGGGATTTAGTAATGAAAAACTGTTTTTT. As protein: CASSSQGFSNEKLFF.

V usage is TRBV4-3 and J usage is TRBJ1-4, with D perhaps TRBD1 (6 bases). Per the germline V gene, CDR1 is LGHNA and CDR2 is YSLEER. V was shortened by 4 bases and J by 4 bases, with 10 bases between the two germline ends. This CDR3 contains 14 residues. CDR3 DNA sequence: TGCGCCAGCAGCCTTGGACAGCTTAATGAAAAACTGTTTTTT. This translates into CASSLGQLNEKLFF.

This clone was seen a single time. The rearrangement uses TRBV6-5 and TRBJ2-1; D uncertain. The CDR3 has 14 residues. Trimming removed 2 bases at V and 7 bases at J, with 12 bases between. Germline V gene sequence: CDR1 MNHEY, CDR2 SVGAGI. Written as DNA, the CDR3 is TGTGCCAGCAGTTACCAAGGACGTGTGAATGAGCAGTTCTTC. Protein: CASSYQGRVNEQFF.

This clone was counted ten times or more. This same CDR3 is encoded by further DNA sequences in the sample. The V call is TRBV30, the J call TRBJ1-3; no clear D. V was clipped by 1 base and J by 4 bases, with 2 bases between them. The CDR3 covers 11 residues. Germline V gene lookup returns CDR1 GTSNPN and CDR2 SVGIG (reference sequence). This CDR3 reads CAWSGGNTIYF. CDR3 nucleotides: TGTGCCTGGAGTGGGGGAAACACCATATATTTT.

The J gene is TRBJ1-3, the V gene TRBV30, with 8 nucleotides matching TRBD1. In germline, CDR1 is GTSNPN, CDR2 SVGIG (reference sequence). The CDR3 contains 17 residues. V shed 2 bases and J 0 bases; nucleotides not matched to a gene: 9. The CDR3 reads CAWSLGTGGNSGNTIYF. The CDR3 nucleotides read TGTGCCTGGAGTCTTGGGACAGGAGGGAACTCTGGAAACACCATATATTTT.

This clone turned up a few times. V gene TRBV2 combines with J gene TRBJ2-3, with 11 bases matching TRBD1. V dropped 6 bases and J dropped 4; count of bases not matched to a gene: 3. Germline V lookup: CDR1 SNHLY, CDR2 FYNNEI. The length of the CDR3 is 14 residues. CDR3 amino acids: CASSRDRGADTQYF. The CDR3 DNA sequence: TGTGCCAGCAGCCGGGACAGGGGGGCAGATACGCAGTATTTT.

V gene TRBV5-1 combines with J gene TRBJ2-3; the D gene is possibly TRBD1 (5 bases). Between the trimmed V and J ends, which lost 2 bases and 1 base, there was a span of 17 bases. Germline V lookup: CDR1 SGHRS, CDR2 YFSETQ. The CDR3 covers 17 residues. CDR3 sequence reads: CASSFTDQGSGTDTQYF. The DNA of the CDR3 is TGCGCCAGCAGCTTTACAGATCAGGGATCCGGCACAGATACGCAGTATTTT.

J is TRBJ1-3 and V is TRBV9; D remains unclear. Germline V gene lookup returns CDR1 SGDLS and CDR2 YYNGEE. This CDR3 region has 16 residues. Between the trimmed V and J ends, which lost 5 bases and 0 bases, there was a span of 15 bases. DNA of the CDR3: TGTGCCAGCAGTGGACTCAGGAGCAACTCTGGAAACACCATATATTTT. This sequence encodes CASSGLRSNSGNTIYF. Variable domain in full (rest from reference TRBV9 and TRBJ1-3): DSGVTQTPKHLITATGQRVTLRCSPRSGDLSVYWYQQSLDQGLQFLIQYYNGEERAKGNILERFSAQQFPDLHSELNLSSLELGDSALYFCASSGLRSNSGNTIYFGEGSWLTVV.

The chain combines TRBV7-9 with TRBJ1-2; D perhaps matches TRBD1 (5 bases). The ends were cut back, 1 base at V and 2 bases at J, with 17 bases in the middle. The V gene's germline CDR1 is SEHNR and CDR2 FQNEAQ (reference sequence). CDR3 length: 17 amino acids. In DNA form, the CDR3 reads TGTGCCAGCAGCTTAGGTCCTCATCACAGGATCAACTATGGCTACACCTTC. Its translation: CASSLGPHHRINYGYTF.

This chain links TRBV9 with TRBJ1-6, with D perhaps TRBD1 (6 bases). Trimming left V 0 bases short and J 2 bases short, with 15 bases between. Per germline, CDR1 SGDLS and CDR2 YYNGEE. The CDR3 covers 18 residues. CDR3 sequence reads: CASSVDGGGEAYNSPLHF. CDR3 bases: TGTGCCAGCAGCGTAGATGGAGGGGGGGAGGCCTATAATTCACCCCTCCACTTT.

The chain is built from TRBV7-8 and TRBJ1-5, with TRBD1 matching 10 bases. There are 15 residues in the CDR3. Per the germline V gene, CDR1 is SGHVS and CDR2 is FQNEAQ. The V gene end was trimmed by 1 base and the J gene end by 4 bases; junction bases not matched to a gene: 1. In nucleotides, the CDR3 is TGTGCCAGCAGCTTAGGGACAGGGGGTAATCAGCCCCAGCATTTT. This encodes CASSLGTGGNQPQHF.

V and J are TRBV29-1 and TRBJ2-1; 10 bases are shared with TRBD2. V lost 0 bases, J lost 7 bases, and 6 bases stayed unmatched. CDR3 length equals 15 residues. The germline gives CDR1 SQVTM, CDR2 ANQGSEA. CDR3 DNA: TGCAGCGTTGAAGACAAAGCGGGGGGGCAGAATGAGCAGTTCTTC. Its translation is CSVEDKAGGQNEQFF.

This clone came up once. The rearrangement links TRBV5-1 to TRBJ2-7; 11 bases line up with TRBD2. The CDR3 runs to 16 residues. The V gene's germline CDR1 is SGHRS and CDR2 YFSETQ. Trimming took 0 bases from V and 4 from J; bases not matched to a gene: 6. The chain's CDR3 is CASSLGYTSGSYEQYF. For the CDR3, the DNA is TGCGCCAGCAGCTTGGGTTATACTAGCGGGAGTTACGAGCAGTACTTC.

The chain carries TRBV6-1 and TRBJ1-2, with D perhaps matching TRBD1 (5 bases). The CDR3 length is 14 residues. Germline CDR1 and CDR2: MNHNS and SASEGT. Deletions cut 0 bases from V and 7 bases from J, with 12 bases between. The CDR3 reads CASSEADSLGGYTF. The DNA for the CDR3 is TGTGCCAGCAGTGAAGCTGACAGTTTGGGTGGCTACACCTTC.

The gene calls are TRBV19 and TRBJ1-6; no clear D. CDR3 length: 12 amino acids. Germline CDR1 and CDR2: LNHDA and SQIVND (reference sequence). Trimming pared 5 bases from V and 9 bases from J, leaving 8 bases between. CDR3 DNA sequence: TGTGCCAGTAGTCTCCGGGGTTCACCCCTCCACTTT. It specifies CASSLRGSPLHF. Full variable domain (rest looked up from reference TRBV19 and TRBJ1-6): DGGITQSPKYLFRKEGQNVTLSCEQNLNHDAMYWYRQDPGQGLRLIYYSQIVNDFQKGDIAEGYSVSREKKESFPLTVTSAQKNPTAFYLCASSLRGSPLHFGNGTRLTVT.

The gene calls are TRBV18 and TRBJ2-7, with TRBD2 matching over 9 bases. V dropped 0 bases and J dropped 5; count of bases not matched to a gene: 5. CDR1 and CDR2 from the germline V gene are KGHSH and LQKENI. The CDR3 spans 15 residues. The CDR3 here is CASSPPLAGLNEQYF. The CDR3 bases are TGTGCCAGCTCACCACCCCTAGCGGGGCTAAACGAGCAGTACTTC.

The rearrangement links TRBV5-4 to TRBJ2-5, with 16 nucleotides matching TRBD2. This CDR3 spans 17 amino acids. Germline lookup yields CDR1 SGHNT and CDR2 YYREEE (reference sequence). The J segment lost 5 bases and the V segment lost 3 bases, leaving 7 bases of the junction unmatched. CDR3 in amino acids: CASSSGTSGGALETQYF. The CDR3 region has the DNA TGTGCCAGCAGCTCCGGGACTAGCGGGGGGGCCCTGGAGACCCAGTACTTC.

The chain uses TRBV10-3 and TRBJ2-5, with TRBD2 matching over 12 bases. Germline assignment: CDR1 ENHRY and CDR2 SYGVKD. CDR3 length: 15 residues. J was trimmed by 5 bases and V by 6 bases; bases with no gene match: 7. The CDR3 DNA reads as TGTGCCATCAGGGCTAGCGGGGGGGCCTTGGAGACCCAGTACTTC. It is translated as CAIRASGGALETQYF.

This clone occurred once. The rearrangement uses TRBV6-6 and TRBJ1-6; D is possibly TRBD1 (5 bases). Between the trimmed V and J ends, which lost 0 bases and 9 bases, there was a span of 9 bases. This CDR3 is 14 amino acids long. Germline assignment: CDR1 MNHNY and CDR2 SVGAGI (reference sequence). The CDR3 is CASSYSGGSSPLHF. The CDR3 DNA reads TGTGCCAGCAGTTACTCTGGGGGGAGTTCACCCCTCCACTTT.

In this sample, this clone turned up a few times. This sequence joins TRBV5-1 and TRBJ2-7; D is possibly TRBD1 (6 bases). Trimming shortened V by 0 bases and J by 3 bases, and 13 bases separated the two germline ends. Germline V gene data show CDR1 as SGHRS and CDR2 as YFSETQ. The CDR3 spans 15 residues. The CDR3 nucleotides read TGCGCCAGCAGCTTGGGGACAGCCACCATCTACGAGCAGTACTTC. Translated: CASSLGTATIYEQYF.

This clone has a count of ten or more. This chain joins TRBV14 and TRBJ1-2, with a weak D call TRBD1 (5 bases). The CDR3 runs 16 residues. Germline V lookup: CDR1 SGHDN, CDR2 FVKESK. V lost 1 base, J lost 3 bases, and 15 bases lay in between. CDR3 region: CASSQVGEQAYYGYTF. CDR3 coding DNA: TGTGCCAGCAGCCAAGTTGGGGAACAGGCCTACTATGGCTACACCTTC. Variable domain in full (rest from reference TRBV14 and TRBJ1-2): EAGVTQFPSHSVIEKGQTVTLRCDPISGHDNLYWYRRVMGKEIKFLLHFVKESKQDESGMPNNRFLAERTGGTYSTLKVQPAELEDSGVYFCASSQVGEQAYYGYTFGSGTRLTVV.

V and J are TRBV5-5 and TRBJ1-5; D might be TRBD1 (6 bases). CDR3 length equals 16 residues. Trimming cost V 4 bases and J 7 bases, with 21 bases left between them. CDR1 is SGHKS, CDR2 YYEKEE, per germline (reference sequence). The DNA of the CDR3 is TGTGCCAGCAGCCAACAGGGAGGGGCGATAGGGCAGCCCCAGCATTTT. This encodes CASSQQGGAIGQPQHF.

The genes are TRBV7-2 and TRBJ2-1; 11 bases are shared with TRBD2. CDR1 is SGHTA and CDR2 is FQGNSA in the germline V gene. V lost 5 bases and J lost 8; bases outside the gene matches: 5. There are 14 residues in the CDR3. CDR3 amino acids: CASSHSGGAYEQFF. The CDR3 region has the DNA TGTGCCAGCAGCCATAGCGGGGGGGCTTATGAGCAGTTCTTC.

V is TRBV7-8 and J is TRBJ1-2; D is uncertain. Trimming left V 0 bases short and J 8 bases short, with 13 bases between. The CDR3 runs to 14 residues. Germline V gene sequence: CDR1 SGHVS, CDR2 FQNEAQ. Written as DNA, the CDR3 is TGTGCCAGCAGCTTAGCGACACTAATGGGAGGCTACACCTTC. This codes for CASSLATLMGGYTF.

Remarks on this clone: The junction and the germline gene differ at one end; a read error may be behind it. The CDR3 protein is CASSVRAGGLEETQYF. CDR3 DNA: TGTGCTAGCAGCGTAAGGGCGGGGGGGCTCGAGGAGACCCAGTACTTC. The V gene is TRBV7-7, the J gene TRBJ2-5, with 9 bases matching TRBD2. Germline V gene sequence: CDR1 SSHAT, CDR2 FNYEAQ (reference sequence). This CDR3 is built from 16 residues.

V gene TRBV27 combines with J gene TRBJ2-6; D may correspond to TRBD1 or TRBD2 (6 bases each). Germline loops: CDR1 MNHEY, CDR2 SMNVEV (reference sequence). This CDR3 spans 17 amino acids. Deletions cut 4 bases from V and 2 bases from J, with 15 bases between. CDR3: CASSSLGGQAGANVLTF. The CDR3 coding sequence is TGTGCCAGCAGTTCCCTTGGGGGGCAGGCTGGGGCCAACGTCCTGACTTTC.

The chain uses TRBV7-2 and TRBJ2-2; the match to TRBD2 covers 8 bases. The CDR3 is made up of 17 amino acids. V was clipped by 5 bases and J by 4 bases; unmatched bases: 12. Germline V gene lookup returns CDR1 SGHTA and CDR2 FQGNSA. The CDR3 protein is CASSQRGRGRATGELFF. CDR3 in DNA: TGTGCCAGCAGCCAGCGGGGGAGGGGACGGGCCACCGGGGAGCTGTTTTTT.